This is a list of T cell receptor beta chains from one sample in a study of blood T cell repertoires in COVID-19. Only in-frame clones appear in the TCRdb table, and some are missing; sequencing was by immunoSEQ multiplex PCR. The table lists 29,000 or so clones, about 91% of them singletons. The specimen sequenced was peripheral blood. Receptors originate from a man over 45 with active COVID-19. Each CDR3 is given with its conserved first and last residue. D genes are given only for firm matches. Clone size, where shown, is once, few, many, or a class for clones that have expanded.

cdr3_aa	cdr3_nt	v_call	d_call	clone_size	j_call
CASSYRGQGSNEQFF	TGTGCCAGCAGTTACCGGGGACAGGGCTCGAATGAGCAGTTCTTC	TRBV6-5	TRBD1	-	TRBJ2-1
CASSLRGPETQYF	TGTGCCAGCAGCCTTAGGGGTCCAGAAACGCAGTATTTT	TRBV6-5	-	once	TRBJ2-3
CASSLYGTGASGNEQFF	TGTGCCAGCAGTTTATACGGTACAGGGGCGAGTGGGAATGAGCAGTTCTTC	TRBV27	TRBD1	once	TRBJ2-1
CASSQDIQGYNEQFF	TGTGCCAGCAGCCAAGATATTCAGGGCTACAATGAGCAGTTCTTC	TRBV14	-	-	TRBJ2-1
CASSWGQGFNSPLHF	TGTGCCAGCAGCTGGGGACAGGGTTTTAATTCACCCCTCCACTTT	TRBV5-8	TRBD1	-	TRBJ1-6
CASSYGSGAVQYF	TGTGCCAGCAGTTACGGTTCTGGGGCGGTTCAGTACTTC	TRBV6-2/TRBV6-3	-	-	TRBJ2-5
CAWTRDIRPSYGYTF	TGTGCCTGGACCCGAGACATCCGCCCTTCCTATGGCTACACCTTC	TRBV30	-	once	TRBJ1-2
CASRTLAGGSYNEQFF	TGTGCCAGCAGGACCCTAGCGGGGGGCTCCTACAATGAGCAGTTCTTC	TRBV28	TRBD2	-	TRBJ2-1
CATSTNRQGTTDTQYF	TGTGCCACCAGCACAAACCGACAGGGCACGACAGATACGCAGTATTTT	TRBV15	TRBD1	-	TRBJ2-3
CASSLAGGTETQYF	TGTGCCAGCAGCTTAGCCGGGGGGACAGAGACCCAGTACTTC	TRBV11-2	TRBD2	-	TRBJ2-5
CASSPHRSSYNEQFF	TGTGCCAGCAGTCCCCACAGGAGCTCCTACAATGAGCAGTTCTTC	TRBV27	-	-	TRBJ2-1
CSVQDSYEQYF	TGCAGCGTGCAAGACAGCTACGAGCAGTACTTC	TRBV29-1	-	once	TRBJ2-7
CAISEGGADGSGANVLTF	TGTGCCATCAGTGAAGGGGGGGCCGATGGGTCTGGGGCCAACGTCCTGACTTTC	TRBV10-3	-	-	TRBJ2-6
CASSLTSGGAYNEQFF	TGCGCCAGCAGTTTGACGAGCGGGGGGGCATACAATGAGCAGTTCTTC	TRBV5-1	TRBD2	-	TRBJ2-1
CASMRADGSNQPQHF	TGTGCCAGTATGAGGGCTGACGGAAGCAATCAGCCCCAGCATTTT	TRBV19	-	-	TRBJ1-5
CASSEGQVTDTQYF	TGTGCCAGCAGTGAGGGGCAGGTCACAGATACGCAGTATTTT	TRBV2	-	once	TRBJ2-3
CASSYSTGQGGETQYF	TGTGCCAGCAGTTACTCCACGGGACAGGGAGGGGAGACCCAGTACTTC	TRBV6-5	TRBD1	-	TRBJ2-5
CASSLGTLYGYTF	TGTGCCAGCAGTTTGGGCACACTGTATGGCTACACCTTC	TRBV6-5	-	-	TRBJ1-2
CATSRDAGPYGYTF	TGTGCCACCAGCAGAGACGCGGGGCCCTATGGCTACACCTTC	TRBV15	-	-	TRBJ1-2
CASSSQGRATEAFF	TGCGCCAGCAGTTCTCAGGGGAGGGCCACTGAAGCTTTCTTT	TRBV10-1	-	-	TRBJ1-1
CASSSTGANTDTQYF	TGTGCCAGCAGCTCGACAGGGGCGAACACAGATACGCAGTATTTT	TRBV7-7	TRBD1	once	TRBJ2-3
CASSVSPGGGRMNTEAFF	TGTGCCAGTAGTGTTAGCCCAGGGGGCGGTCGGATGAACACTGAAGCTTTCTTT	TRBV19	TRBD1	-	TRBJ1-1
CSVESGYNEQFF	TGCAGCGTTGAGTCGGGATACAATGAGCAGTTCTTC	TRBV29-1	-	-	TRBJ2-1
CASGRTGTDTQYF	TGCGCCAGCGGCCGCACGGGTACAGATACGCAGTATTTT	TRBV10-2	-	-	TRBJ2-3
CSARRGGEQYF	TGCAGTGCCCGGAGAGGTGGCGAGCAGTACTTC	TRBV20-1	-	-	TRBJ2-7
CASSEPSVETGVIYNEQFF	TGTGCCAGCAGTGAACCGTCCGTAGAGACAGGGGTAATATACAATGAGCAGTTCTTC	TRBV2	TRBD1	-	TRBJ2-1
CASSPLRVHTYEQYF	TGTGCCAGCAGCCCGTTACGGGTGCATACCTACGAGCAGTACTTC	TRBV28	-	-	TRBJ2-7
CASSSQGQGAGNTIYF	TGCGCCAGCAGCTCGCAAGGACAGGGGGCTGGAAACACCATATATTTT	TRBV5-1	TRBD1	-	TRBJ1-3
CASSPYGQISRSYGYTF	TGCGCCAGCAGCCCTTACGGACAAATCAGTAGGTCCTATGGCTACACCTTC	TRBV5-1	-	-	TRBJ1-2
CAWSVPGGGEKLFF	TGTGCCTGGAGTGTACCAGGGGGTGGTGAAAAACTGTTTTTT	TRBV30	TRBD1	-	TRBJ1-4
CASHDRVGNTIYF	TGTGCCAGCCATGACAGGGTTGGAAACACCATATATTTT	TRBV27	TRBD1	-	TRBJ1-3
CASSSEVEWETQYF	TGTGCCAGCAGCAGCGAAGTAGAATGGGAGACCCAGTACTTC	TRBV3-1/TRBV3-2	-	-	TRBJ2-5
CASSPDPRGNSPLHF	TGTGCCAGCAGCCCTGACCCCCGGGGGAATTCACCCCTCCACTTT	TRBV7-6	-	once	TRBJ1-6
CASKDRDQPQHF	TGCGCCAGCAAAGACAGGGACCAGCCCCAGCATTTT	TRBV10-2	TRBD1	-	TRBJ1-5
CASTQGGSSPLHF	TGTGCCAGCACCCAGGGTGGTAGTTCACCCCTCCACTTT	TRBV6-6	-	-	TRBJ1-6
CASSIPQGFTEAFF	TGTGCCAGTAGTATCCCTCAGGGGTTCACTGAAGCTTTCTTT	TRBV19	-	once	TRBJ1-1
CATRSSGEYNEQFF	TGTGCCACCAGAAGTAGCGGGGAATACAATGAGCAGTTCTTC	TRBV15	TRBD2	-	TRBJ2-1
CASSPGLARTDTQYF	TGTGCCAGCAGCCCCGGACTAGCGCGCACAGATACGCAGTATTTT	TRBV6-5	TRBD2	-	TRBJ2-3
CSVRVMNNEKLFF	TGCAGCGTTCGGGTGATGAATAATGAAAAACTGTTTTTT	TRBV29-1	-	-	TRBJ1-4
CASSLWASGTTTIYEQYF	TGTGCCAGCAGTTTATGGGCCTCCGGGACTACGACGATCTACGAGCAGTACTTC	TRBV28	TRBD2	-	TRBJ2-7
CASSLNRGNEAFF	TGTGCCAGCAGTCTCAACCGGGGGAATGAAGCTTTCTTT	TRBV28	-	-	TRBJ1-1
CASSLLSGTSGPDTQYF	TGTGCCAGCAGCCTACTCAGTGGGACTAGCGGGCCAGATACGCAGTATTTT	TRBV9	TRBD2	-	TRBJ2-3
CASSVQGQGEQPQHF	TGTGCCAGCAGTGTACAGGGACAGGGGGAACAGCCCCAGCATTTT	TRBV2	TRBD1	-	TRBJ1-5
CASGQGAQPQHF	TGTGCCAGCGGACAGGGAGCTCAGCCCCAGCATTTT	TRBV6-5	TRBD1	once	TRBJ1-5
CASSLQGTRTGELFF	TGTGCCAGCAGTCTACAGGGGACGAGGACCGGGGAGCTGTTTTTT	TRBV6-5	TRBD1	-	TRBJ2-2
CASSFRDFPTDTQYF	TGTGCCAGCAGCTTTAGGGACTTCCCTACAGATACGCAGTATTTT	TRBV11-2	-	-	TRBJ2-3
CASSYTRTGGTEAFF	TGTGCCAGCAGTTATACCAGGACAGGGGGCACTGAAGCTTTCTTT	TRBV6-5	TRBD1	-	TRBJ1-1
CATSRDSQGHYEQYF	TGTGCCACCAGCAGAGATTCCCAGGGGCACTACGAGCAGTACTTC	TRBV15	-	-	TRBJ2-7
CASKYQQANYGYTF	TGTGCCAGCAAATATCAGCAGGCTAACTATGGCTACACCTTC	TRBV2	-	-	TRBJ1-2